The sequence of this T cell receptor beta chain was determined in a study of cytomegalovirus exposure and HLA in healthy donors. As to this clone: The antigen is not known.

The PCR ran on 60 Vbeta and 13 Jbeta primers. Clones were read by immunoSEQ multiplex PCR, and TCRdb kept only the in-frame ones, dropping some. The sample carries about 200,000 clones, 70% to 80% recorded once. Broader study findings: Cytomegalovirus association was listed for around 180 TCR beta chains.

V shed 2 bases and J 0 bases; nucleotides not matched to a gene: 8. This CDR3 has 18 residues. Germline V lookup: CDR1 SGHRS, CDR2 YFSETQ. V and J are TRBV5-1 and TRBJ2-6; TRBD1 matches at 7 bases. The receptor's source is a man in his forties or fifties in good health and CMV-seronegative. The sequenced sample was PBMCs. DNA of the CDR3: TGCGCCAGCAGCTTTGCCCCGGGACAGAGCTCTGGGGCCAACGTCCTGACTTTC. This encodes CASSFAPGQSSGANVLTF.